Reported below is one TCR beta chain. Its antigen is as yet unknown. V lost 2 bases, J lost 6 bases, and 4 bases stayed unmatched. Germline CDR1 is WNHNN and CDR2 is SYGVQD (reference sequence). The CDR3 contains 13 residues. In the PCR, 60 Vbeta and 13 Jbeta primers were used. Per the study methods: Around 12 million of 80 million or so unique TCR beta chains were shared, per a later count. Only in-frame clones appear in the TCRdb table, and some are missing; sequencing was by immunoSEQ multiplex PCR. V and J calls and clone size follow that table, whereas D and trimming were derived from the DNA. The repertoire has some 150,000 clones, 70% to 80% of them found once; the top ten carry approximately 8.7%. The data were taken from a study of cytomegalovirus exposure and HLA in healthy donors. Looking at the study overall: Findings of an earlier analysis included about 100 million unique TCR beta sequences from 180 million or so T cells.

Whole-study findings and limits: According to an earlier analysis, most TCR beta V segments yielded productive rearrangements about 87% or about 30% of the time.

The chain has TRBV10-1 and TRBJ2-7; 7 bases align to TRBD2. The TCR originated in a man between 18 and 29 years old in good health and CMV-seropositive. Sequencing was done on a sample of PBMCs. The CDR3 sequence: CASSESGISEQYF. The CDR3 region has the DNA TGCGCCAGCAGTGAGAGCGGGATCTCCGAGCAGTACTTC.